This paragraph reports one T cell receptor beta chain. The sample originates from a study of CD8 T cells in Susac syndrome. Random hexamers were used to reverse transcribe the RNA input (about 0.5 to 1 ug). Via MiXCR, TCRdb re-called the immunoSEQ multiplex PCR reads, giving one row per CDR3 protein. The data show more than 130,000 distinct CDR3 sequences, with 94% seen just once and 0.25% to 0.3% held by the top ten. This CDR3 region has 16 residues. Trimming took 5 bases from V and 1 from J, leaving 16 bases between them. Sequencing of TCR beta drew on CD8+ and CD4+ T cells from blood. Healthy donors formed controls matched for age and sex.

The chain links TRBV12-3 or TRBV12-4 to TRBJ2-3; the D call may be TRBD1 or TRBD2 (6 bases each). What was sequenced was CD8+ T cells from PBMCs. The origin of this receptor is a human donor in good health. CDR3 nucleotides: TGTGCCAGCAGTCCCTTAGGGGGGCCTGGCACAGATACGCAGTATTTT. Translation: CASSPLGGPGTDTQYF.